This is a list of T cell receptor beta chains from one sample in a study of T cell repertoires in cytomegalovirus infection. TCRdb analysed the reads with MiXCR anew, one entry per CDR3 protein. This sample yields about half a million distinct CDR3 sequences, of which about 33% are seen a single time; roughly a sixth belongs to the top ten. Antigens of these TCRs are unknown. The sequenced sample was cultured PBMCs, obtained from culture after CMV antigen stimulation. The receptors were gathered from a human donor in good health (CMV status not recorded). Some clones in this sample may be carry-over from other donors' samples. Both conserved end residues are part of each CDR3. The D gene is left open where the match is weak. Size values are once, few and many counts, or a class for expanded clones, and some rows have none.

V gene: TRBV7-2
D gene: -
J gene: TRBJ2-3
clone size: many
CDR3 protein: CASSSTANYGTDTQYF
CDR3 DNA: TGTGCCAGCAGCTCAACCGCAAACTACGGCACAGATACGCAGTATTTT

V gene: TRBV28
D gene: TRBD1
J gene: TRBJ2-7
clone size: -
CDR3 protein: CASTRDRLGGEQYF
CDR3 DNA: TGTGCCAGCACGAGGGACAGACTCGGAGGCGAGCAGTACTTC

V gene: TRBV19
D gene: TRBD1
J gene: TRBJ1-5
clone size: -
CDR3 protein: CASSSGTAFDQPQHF
CDR3 DNA: TGTGCCAGTAGTAGCGGGACAGCCTTTGATCAGCCCCAGCATTTT

V gene: TRBV10-3
D gene: TRBD2
J gene: TRBJ2-5
clone size: -
CDR3 protein: CATKTSDGGETQYF
CDR3 DNA: TGTGCCACCAAGACTAGCGACGGGGGAGAGACCCAGTACTTC

V gene: TRBV7-6
D gene: -
J gene: TRBJ1-2
clone size: few
CDR3 protein: CASSSPVGQGPYHGYTF
CDR3 DNA: TGTGCCAGCAGCTCCCCTGTGGGGCAGGGCCCATACCATGGCTACACCTTC

V gene: TRBV7-8
D gene: TRBD2
J gene: TRBJ2-5
clone size: -
CDR3 protein: CASSLGGLAAGVGYF
CDR3 DNA: TGTGCCAGCAGCTTAGGGGGACTAGCGGCGGGGGTGGGGTACTTC

V gene: TRBV10-3
D gene: TRBD2
J gene: TRBJ2-3
clone size: many
CDR3 protein: CAISEFTSGNTDTQYF
CDR3 DNA: TGTGCCATCAGTGAGTTTACTAGCGGCAACACAGATACGCAGTATTTT

V gene: TRBV7-2
D gene: -
J gene: TRBJ2-1
clone size: -
CDR3 protein: CASSLRTGGLADIYNEQFF
CDR3 DNA: TGTGCCAGCAGCTTAAGGACAGGGGGACTAGCGGACATCTACAATGAGCAGTTCTTC

V gene: TRBV7-8
D gene: TRBD2
J gene: TRBJ2-1
clone size: many
CDR3 protein: CASSFLAGGHNNEQFF
CDR3 DNA: TGTGCCAGCAGCTTTTTAGCGGGAGGCCACAACAATGAGCAGTTCTTC

V gene: TRBV7-6
D gene: -
J gene: TRBJ2-1
clone size: few
CDR3 protein: CASSLALQPGNEQFF
CDR3 DNA: TGTGCCAGCAGCTTAGCGTTACAGCCCGGCAATGAGCAGTTCTTC

V gene: TRBV28
D gene: TRBD1
J gene: TRBJ1-3
clone size: -
CDR3 protein: CASSAMGTGGFGNTIYF
CDR3 DNA: TGTGCCAGCAGTGCCATGGGGACAGGGGGATTCGGAAACACCATATATTTT

V gene: TRBV7-8
D gene: -
J gene: TRBJ2-1
clone size: many
CDR3 protein: CASSAESTRSYNEQFF
CDR3 DNA: TGTGCCAGCAGCGCGGAATCTACGCGTTCCTACAATGAGCAGTTCTTC

V gene: TRBV6-5
D gene: -
J gene: TRBJ2-4
clone size: -
CDR3 protein: CASSTQVGKNIQYF
CDR3 DNA: TGTGCCAGCAGTACTCAAGTGGGCAAAAACATTCAGTACTTC

V gene: TRBV12-3/TRBV12-4
D gene: TRBD2
J gene: TRBJ2-1
clone size: few
CDR3 protein: CASSFGSGRASDEQFF
CDR3 DNA: TGTGCCAGCAGTTTCGGTAGCGGGAGGGCCTCGGATGAGCAGTTCTTC

V gene: TRBV6-6
D gene: -
J gene: TRBJ1-2
clone size: -
CDR3 protein: CASSYGRGDGYTF
CDR3 DNA: TGTGCCAGCAGTTACGGCCGGGGGGATGGCTACACCTTC

V gene: TRBV7-2
D gene: -
J gene: TRBJ1-1
clone size: -
CDR3 protein: CASRRGSNTEAFF
CDR3 DNA: TGTGCCAGCAGGAGGGGATCGAACACTGAAGCTTTCTTT

V gene: TRBV2
D gene: -
J gene: TRBJ1-5
clone size: few
CDR3 protein: CASWDTEASNQPQHF
CDR3 DNA: TGTGCCAGTTGGGACACCGAAGCCAGCAATCAGCCCCAGCATTTT

V gene: TRBV11-3
D gene: TRBD2
J gene: TRBJ2-3
clone size: few
CDR3 protein: CASSLGRAGGPPSTDTQYF
CDR3 DNA: TGTGCCAGCAGCTTAGGACGCGCGGGAGGACCCCCTAGCACAGATACGCAGTATTTT

V gene: TRBV29-1
D gene: TRBD2
J gene: TRBJ2-1
clone size: -
CDR3 protein: CSLRTSGSNEQFF
CDR3 DNA: TGCAGCCTACGGACTAGCGGGAGCAATGAGCAGTTCTTC

V gene: TRBV18
D gene: -
J gene: TRBJ2-3
clone size: -
CDR3 protein: CASSPLVGTLNTDTQYF
CDR3 DNA: TGTGCCAGCTCACCACTAGTCGGGACTTTAAACACAGATACGCAGTATTTT

V gene: TRBV12-3/TRBV12-4
D gene: TRBD2
J gene: TRBJ2-5
clone size: -
CDR3 protein: CASSSGRTSGQETQYF
CDR3 DNA: TGTGCCAGCAGTTCAGGCCGGACTAGCGGCCAAGAGACCCAGTACTTC

V gene: TRBV12-3/TRBV12-4
D gene: TRBD1
J gene: TRBJ2-1
clone size: few
CDR3 protein: CASSLTRDRGLPEQFF
CDR3 DNA: TGTGCCAGCAGTTTAACCCGGGACAGGGGCCTTCCTGAGCAGTTCTTC

V gene: TRBV11-2
D gene: -
J gene: TRBJ2-2
clone size: -
CDR3 protein: CASSLGLGDGTNTGELFF
CDR3 DNA: TGTGCCAGCAGCTTAGGTTTGGGGGACGGGACGAACACCGGGGAGCTGTTTTTT

V gene: TRBV4-3
D gene: TRBD2
J gene: TRBJ2-3
clone size: -
CDR3 protein: CASSQEAGGTDTQYF
CDR3 DNA: TGCGCCAGCAGCCAAGAAGCGGGAGGCACAGATACGCAGTATTTT

V gene: TRBV7-6
D gene: TRBD2
J gene: TRBJ2-5
clone size: few
CDR3 protein: CASSFTSGYQETQYF
CDR3 DNA: TGTGCCAGCAGCTTTACTAGCGGGTACCAAGAGACCCAGTACTTC

V gene: TRBV7-3
D gene: TRBD2
J gene: TRBJ2-3
clone size: many
CDR3 protein: CASSSRLAGDRSDTQYF
CDR3 DNA: TGTGCCAGCAGCTCCAGACTAGCGGGAGATAGGTCAGATACGCAGTATTTT

V gene: TRBV15
D gene: TRBD2
J gene: TRBJ2-3
clone size: -
CDR3 protein: CATSTRLAGSYSTDTQYF
CDR3 DNA: TGTGCCACCAGCACTCGACTAGCGGGGAGTTATAGCACAGATACGCAGTATTTT

V gene: TRBV20-1
D gene: TRBD2
J gene: TRBJ2-2
clone size: few
CDR3 protein: CSARDSLAGGVTGELFF
CDR3 DNA: TGCAGTGCTAGAGATTCGCTAGCGGGAGGGGTCACCGGGGAGCTGTTTTTT

V gene: TRBV3-1
D gene: -
J gene: TRBJ1-2
clone size: -
CDR3 protein: CASSQDDVYGYTF
CDR3 DNA: TGTGCCAGCAGCCAAGATGACGTCTATGGCTACACCTTC

V gene: TRBV5-1
D gene: TRBD2
J gene: TRBJ2-1
clone size: -
CDR3 protein: CASSVTSGVYNEQFF
CDR3 DNA: TGCGCCAGCAGCGTGACTAGCGGTGTCTACAATGAGCAGTTCTTC

V gene: TRBV6-5
D gene: TRBD2
J gene: TRBJ2-7
clone size: once
CDR3 protein: CASRTGLADYEQYF
CDR3 DNA: TGTGCCAGCAGGACGGGACTAGCGGACTACGAGCAGTACTTC

V gene: TRBV7-2
D gene: TRBD1
J gene: TRBJ1-2
clone size: many
CDR3 protein: CASSLAPGQGGYGYTF
CDR3 DNA: TGTGCCAGCAGCTTAGCCCCGGGACAGGGCGGCTATGGCTACACCTTC

V gene: TRBV28
D gene: -
J gene: TRBJ1-5
clone size: -
CDR3 protein: CASRYDVLWQPQHF
CDR3 DNA: TGTGCCAGCAGATACGACGTCCTCTGGCAGCCCCAGCATTTT

V gene: TRBV5-4
D gene: TRBD1
J gene: TRBJ2-7
clone size: -
CDR3 protein: CASSLYQGAYEQYF
CDR3 DNA: TGTGCCAGCAGCTTGTACCAGGGGGCTTACGAGCAGTACTTC